This TCR beta chain was sequenced during a study of blood T cells in healthy people across ages. Next came a second PCR, run for about 7 to 12 cycles, which used a sample-barcoded 5' primer along with a J-beta primer mix. TCRdb re-called the 5' RACE reads through MiXCR, storing one row per CDR3 protein. The data show hundreds of thousands of distinct CDR3 sequences, 55% to 75% seen once. This clonotype occurred a few times. V was pared by 1 base and J by 8 bases, with 5 bases between. Germline loops: CDR1 MGHDK, CDR2 SYGVNS. This CDR3 contains 11 residues. V and J are TRBV25-1 and TRBJ1-2; D unresolved. The sequenced sample consisted of blood. The receptor was isolated from a man aged 25-45 years in good health. CDR3 in amino acids: CASSEFGGYTF. The CDR3, as DNA: TGTGCCAGCAGTGAATTTGGAGGCTACACCTTC.